This T cell receptor (beta chain) was captured in a study of Graves' ophthalmopathy and Graves' hyperthyroidism. The germline V gene has CDR1 DFQATT and CDR2 SNEGSKA (reference sequence). Germline trimming cut 3 bases from V and 4 bases from J; bases unmatched to any gene: 10. The CDR3 is made up of 15 amino acids. This clonotype has only a few counts. Its specificity is not known. RNA transcripts provided the template for amplifying TCR beta CDR3 regions. HTBI primers were employed in first-round RT-PCR, then a second-round multiplex PCR followed. In TCRdb, the multiplex PCR reads were re-called with MiXCR into one record per CDR3 protein. The repertoire has more than 1,000,000 distinct CDR3 sequences, approximately 35% of them found once; the top ten carry more than 9.5%. Physicians reached a diagnosis by relying on clinical symptoms, serum thyroxine, TRAb, thyroid ultrasound and orbital computed tomography.

The study's findings and limits: Stable hyperthyroidism and ophthalmopathy were told apart by a 13-signature model, which achieved 85% to 90% sensitivity and roughly 80% specificity. Detected in blood as well were most expanded thyroid clonotypes with frequency above 0.001.

The sequence came from an adult man with Graves' hyperthyroidism. Sample: peripheral blood or thyroid tissue (not recorded which). The chain employs TRBV20-1 and TRBJ1-2, with 8 positions matching TRBD1. CDR3 DNA sequence: TGCAGTGCTAGGGGTGGCAGGGGGCTAGGCTATGGCTACACCTTC. It specifies CSARGGRGLGYGYTF.